Presented here are 11 T cell receptor beta chains from one specimen sequenced in a study of blood T cell repertoires in COVID-19 (dated by TCRdb to the early 2020s). Library method: the immunoSEQ multiplex PCR assay. This is the immuneACCESS table as TCRdb keeps it, with only in-frame sequences that have V and J called. A part of the clones is gone; compared with another copy, unresolved V genes explain less than half, and the rest is unexplained. Here the sample has 350,000 to 450,000 clones; more than 85% occur a single time. The top ten constitute 0.7% to 0.95% of the sample. Material: PBMCs or T cells enriched from blood (not recorded which). These receptors all stem from a woman between 40 and 55 years old who had been exposed to COVID-19.

The chain couples TRBV5-5 to TRBJ1-1, with D possibly being TRBD1 (6 bases). CDR3 length: 14 residues. Germline values: CDR1 SGHKS, CDR2 YYEKEE (reference sequence). V was trimmed by 4 bases and J by 2 bases, leaving 12 bases between them. The CDR3 DNA sequence: TGTGCCAGCAGCCCGAGGACAGATAACACTGAAGCTTTCTTT. It translates to CASSPRTDNTEAFF. The whole variable domain, filled in from reference TRBV5-5 and TRBJ1-1, reads DAGVTQSPTHLIKTRGQQVTLRCSPISGHKSVSWYQQVLGQGPQFIFQYYEKEERGRGNFPDRFSARQFPNYSSELNVNALLLGDSALYLCASSPRTDNTEAFFGQGTRLTVV.

This clone was seen just once. The chain links TRBV5-6 to TRBJ2-7; D unclear. Trimming removed 0 bases from V and 5 bases from J, with 12 bases in between. The CDR3 is made up of 14 amino acids. Germline CDR1 reads SGHDT; CDR2 reads YYEEEE. The CDR3 sequence is CASSLAGSLHEQYF. The CDR3 DNA reads TGTGCCAGCAGCTTGGCCGGTAGCCTTCACGAGCAGTACTTC.

The chain employs TRBV19 and TRBJ2-4; 8 nucleotides align to TRBD2. The V segment lost 7 bases and the J segment 7 bases; nucleotides outside the gene matches: 12. Germline assignment: CDR1 LNHDA and CDR2 SQIVND (reference sequence). This CDR3 has 15 amino acids. The DNA of the CDR3 is TGTGCCAGTACCGGTAGAGCGGGGGAGGGGAACATTCAGTACTTC. It encodes CASTGRAGEGNIQYF. The variable domain in full, with the rest retrieved from reference TRBV19 and TRBJ2-4, is DGGITQSPKYLFRKEGQNVTLSCEQNLNHDAMYWYRQDPGQGLRLIYYSQIVNDFQKGDIAEGYSVSREKKESFPLTVTSAQKNPTAFYLCASTGRAGEGNIQYFGAGTRLSVL.

In this sample, this clone turned up a few times. The chain joins TRBV27 to TRBJ1-1; 8 bases map to TRBD1. The germline V gene has CDR1 MNHEY and CDR2 SMNVEV (reference sequence). The J segment lost 1 base and the V segment lost 5 bases, leaving 6 bases of the junction unmatched. The CDR3 is 15 residues long. Written as DNA, the CDR3 is TGTGCCAGCAGTCCCCTTACAGGGGGGAACACTGAAGCTTTCTTT. Its protein is CASSPLTGGNTEAFF.

The genes are TRBV30 and TRBJ1-1; D unclear. CDR1 and CDR2 (germline): GTSNPN, SVGIG (reference sequence). Trimming shortened V by 0 bases and J by 2 bases, and 10 bases separated the two germline ends. CDR3 size: 14 residues. This chain's CDR3 is CAWSVRGVNTEAFF. In DNA form, the CDR3 reads TGTGCCTGGAGTGTACGCGGAGTTAACACTGAAGCTTTCTTT.

DNA for the CDR3: TGTGCCAGCAGCCGGGGACAGGGGTTGGGGACCGGGGAGCTGTTTTTT. Amino acid sequence: CASSRGQGLGTGELFF. This chain joins TRBV7-2 and TRBJ2-2, with 10 bases fitting TRBD1. V trimming: 5 bases; J trimming: 5 bases; junction bases outside the gene matches: 8. The CDR3 covers 16 residues. CDR1 and CDR2 from the germline V gene are SGHTA and FQGNSA.

The rearrangement links TRBV6-2 or TRBV6-3 to TRBJ2-4; D is possibly TRBD2 (5 bases). Germline lookup yields CDR1 MNHEY and CDR2 SVGEGT. The CDR3 totals 18 residues. V lost 5 bases and J 2 bases, leaving 22 bases between the germline ends. The CDR3 sequence: CASSTLPGTTSSKNIQYF. The CDR3 DNA follows: TGTGCCAGCAGTACCCTGCCGGGAACAACTTCATCCAAAAACATTCAGTACTTC.

J is TRBJ1-1 and V is TRBV30, with TRBD1 matching over 9 bases. J was trimmed by 12 bases and V by 1 base; bases with no gene match: 9. Germline values: CDR1 GTSNPN, CDR2 SVGIG (reference sequence). This CDR3 region has 13 residues. In DNA form, the CDR3 reads TGTGCCTGGAGTGACCCCGGGACAGGGTTAACTTTCTTT. Translated: CAWSDPGTGLTFF.

This clone was counted a single time. The rearrangement links TRBV5-5 to TRBJ2-4; D gene unclear. V was shortened by 4 bases and J by 0 bases, with 11 bases between the two germline ends. Germline V gene data show CDR1 as SGHKS and CDR2 as YYEKEE (reference sequence). This CDR3 has 15 residues. The chain's CDR3 is CASSPTEAAKNIQYF. DNA of the CDR3: TGTGCCAGCAGCCCTACTGAAGCAGCCAAAAACATTCAGTACTTC.

J is TRBJ1-5 and V is TRBV30; D uncertain. This CDR3 region has 14 residues. Trimming removed 0 bases from V and 7 bases from J, with 13 bases in between. In germline, CDR1 is GTSNPN, CDR2 SVGIG (reference sequence). CDR3 in DNA: TGTGCCTGGAGTGTAGAAGCATTGGGCCAGCCCCAGCATTTT. Translated: CAWSVEALGQPQHF.

The genes are TRBV7-9 and TRBJ1-2, with 7 positions matching TRBD1. Germline assignment: CDR1 SEHNR and CDR2 FQNEAQ (reference sequence). The V segment lost 4 bases and the J segment 4 bases; nucleotides outside the gene matches: 12. The CDR3 extends over 16 amino acids. The CDR3 coding sequence is TGTGCCAGCAGCTCCACAGGGGCAGCCTCGGGCTATGGCTACACCTTC. This codes for CASSSTGAASGYGYTF. Filled out from reference TRBV7-9 and TRBJ1-2, the complete variable domain reads DTGVSQNPRHKITKRGQNVTFRCDPISEHNRLYWYRQTLGQGPEFLTYFQNEAQLEKSRLLSDRFSAERPKGSFSTLEIQRTEQGDSAMYLCASSSTGAASGYGYTFGSGTRLTVV.